A selection of T cell receptor beta chains follows, all from one sample in a study of metastatic and nonmetastatic thyroid tumors. TCRdb re-analyzed the PCR reads through MiXCR. The sample shows roughly 14,000 clones, 25% to 30% of them seen only once. Source material: tumor tissue. These receptors all come from a male donor with papillary thyroid cancer or a benign thyroid nodule (not recorded which). Some clones in this sample may be carry-over from other donors' samples. Each CDR3 is given with its conserved first and last residue. The order of the fields is J gene, CDR3 length, V gene, clone size, D gene, CDR3 protein, CDR3 DNA. The D gene is left open where the match is weak. Size is stated for part of the rows, as once, few or many counts, or as a class when the clone is expanded.

j_call: TRBJ1-1
cdr3_length: 15
v_call: TRBV6-1
clone_size: few
d_call: NA
cdr3_aa: CASSEVAEGPNEAFF
cdr3_nt: TGTGCCAGCAGTGAAGTGGCCGAGGGGCCCAATGAAGCTTTCTTT

j_call: TRBJ2-2
cdr3_length: 15
v_call: TRBV12-3/TRBV12-4
clone_size: medium-sized
d_call: NA
cdr3_aa: CASTPGFVNTGELFF
cdr3_nt: TGTGCCAGCACTCCTGGGTTTGTGAACACCGGGGAGCTGTTTTTT

j_call: TRBJ1-1
cdr3_length: 12
v_call: TRBV24-1
clone_size: NA
d_call: NA
cdr3_aa: CATSKGNTEAFF
cdr3_nt: TGTGCCACCAGTAAGGGGAACACTGAAGCTTTCTTT

j_call: TRBJ2-2
cdr3_length: 14
v_call: TRBV6-1
clone_size: medium-sized
d_call: NA
cdr3_aa: CASSDSRLSGELFF
cdr3_nt: TGTGCCAGCAGTGATTCTAGGTTGAGCGGGGAGCTGTTTTTT

j_call: TRBJ2-1
cdr3_length: 14
v_call: TRBV6-4
clone_size: NA
d_call: TRBD1
cdr3_aa: CASSDGQGNNEQFF
cdr3_nt: TGTGCCAGCAGTGACGGACAGGGGAACAATGAGCAGTTCTTC

j_call: TRBJ2-5
cdr3_length: 12
v_call: TRBV20-1
clone_size: medium-sized
d_call: TRBD2
cdr3_aa: CSATAGKETQYF
cdr3_nt: TGCAGTGCCACAGCGGGAAAAGAGACCCAGTACTTC

j_call: TRBJ2-2
cdr3_length: 15
v_call: TRBV6-1
clone_size: NA
d_call: TRBD2
cdr3_aa: CASSETGLASGELFF
cdr3_nt: TGTGCCAGCAGTGAAACGGGACTAGCGTCCGGGGAGCTGTTTTTT

j_call: TRBJ2-7
cdr3_length: 12
v_call: TRBV2
clone_size: many
d_call: NA
cdr3_aa: CASRDNSYEQYF
cdr3_nt: TGTGCCAGCAGGGACAACTCCTACGAGCAGTACTTC

j_call: TRBJ2-2
cdr3_length: 15
v_call: TRBV11-2
clone_size: few
d_call: TRBD1
cdr3_aa: CASSSPGQGVGELFF
cdr3_nt: TGTGCCAGCAGCTCCCCGGGACAGGGGGTCGGGGAGCTGTTTTTT

j_call: TRBJ2-3
cdr3_length: 16
v_call: TRBV9
clone_size: many
d_call: TRBD2
cdr3_aa: CASSKGTSGLLDTQYF
cdr3_nt: TGTGCCAGCAGCAAAGGGACTAGCGGATTGTTAGATACGCAGTATTTT

j_call: TRBJ1-1
cdr3_length: 11
v_call: TRBV12-3/TRBV12-4
clone_size: few
d_call: NA
cdr3_aa: CASSFRGKAFF
cdr3_nt: TGTGCCAGCAGTTTTCGCGGGAAAGCTTTCTTT

j_call: TRBJ1-6
cdr3_length: 15
v_call: TRBV11-2
clone_size: NA
d_call: NA
cdr3_aa: CASSLEQGGQSPLHF
cdr3_nt: TGTGCCAGCAGCTTAGAACAGGGAGGACAGTCACCCCTCCACTTT

j_call: TRBJ2-7
cdr3_length: 15
v_call: TRBV28
clone_size: few
d_call: NA
cdr3_aa: CASSSLGGRGYEQYF
cdr3_nt: TGTGCCAGCAGTTCGTTAGGGGGGCGCGGGTACGAGCAGTACTTC

j_call: TRBJ2-3
cdr3_length: 15
v_call: TRBV5-4
clone_size: many
d_call: NA
cdr3_aa: CASSHRDLHTDTQYF
cdr3_nt: TGTGCCAGCAGCCACCGGGACCTCCACACAGATACGCAGTATTTT

j_call: TRBJ2-2
cdr3_length: 14
v_call: TRBV27
clone_size: many
d_call: NA
cdr3_aa: CASSFSPNTGELFF
cdr3_nt: TGTGCCAGCAGTTTCTCTCCGAACACCGGGGAGCTGTTTTTT

j_call: TRBJ2-1
cdr3_length: 13
v_call: TRBV20-1
clone_size: few
d_call: TRBD2
cdr3_aa: CSASRGGWNEQFF
cdr3_nt: TGCAGTGCTAGTCGGGGAGGGTGGAATGAGCAGTTCTTC

j_call: TRBJ1-1
cdr3_length: 16
v_call: TRBV11-1
clone_size: NA
d_call: NA
cdr3_aa: CASSFNLGGRDTEAFF
cdr3_nt: TGTGCCAGCAGCTTTAACCTCGGGGGGCGCGACACTGAAGCTTTCTTT

j_call: TRBJ1-1
cdr3_length: 12
v_call: TRBV12-3/TRBV12-4
clone_size: NA
d_call: NA
cdr3_aa: CASSSRGTEAFF
cdr3_nt: TGTGCCAGCAGTAGCCGGGGCACTGAAGCTTTCTTT

j_call: TRBJ2-7
cdr3_length: 14
v_call: TRBV6-1
clone_size: NA
d_call: TRBD2
cdr3_aa: CASREAGMMNEQYF
cdr3_nt: TGTGCCAGCAGAGAAGCGGGAATGATGAACGAGCAGTACTTC

j_call: TRBJ1-6
cdr3_length: 16
v_call: TRBV6-5
clone_size: few
d_call: NA
cdr3_aa: CASSYSTGGPNSPLHF
cdr3_nt: TGTGCCAGCAGTTACTCGACTGGGGGACCCAATTCACCCCTCCACTTT

j_call: TRBJ2-7
cdr3_length: 14
v_call: TRBV19
clone_size: medium-sized
d_call: NA
cdr3_aa: CASSGSPGRYEQYF
cdr3_nt: TGTGCCAGTAGTGGGTCCCCGGGACGGTACGAGCAGTACTTC

j_call: TRBJ2-7
cdr3_length: 14
v_call: TRBV7-9
clone_size: many
d_call: NA
cdr3_aa: CASSLAGGSYEQYF
cdr3_nt: TGTGCCAGCAGCTTAGCAGGGGGCTCCTACGAGCAGTACTTC

j_call: TRBJ1-1
cdr3_length: 13
v_call: TRBV6-1
clone_size: NA
d_call: NA
cdr3_aa: CASQSTGNTEAFF
cdr3_nt: TGTGCCAGCCAGAGCACTGGGAACACTGAAGCTTTCTTT